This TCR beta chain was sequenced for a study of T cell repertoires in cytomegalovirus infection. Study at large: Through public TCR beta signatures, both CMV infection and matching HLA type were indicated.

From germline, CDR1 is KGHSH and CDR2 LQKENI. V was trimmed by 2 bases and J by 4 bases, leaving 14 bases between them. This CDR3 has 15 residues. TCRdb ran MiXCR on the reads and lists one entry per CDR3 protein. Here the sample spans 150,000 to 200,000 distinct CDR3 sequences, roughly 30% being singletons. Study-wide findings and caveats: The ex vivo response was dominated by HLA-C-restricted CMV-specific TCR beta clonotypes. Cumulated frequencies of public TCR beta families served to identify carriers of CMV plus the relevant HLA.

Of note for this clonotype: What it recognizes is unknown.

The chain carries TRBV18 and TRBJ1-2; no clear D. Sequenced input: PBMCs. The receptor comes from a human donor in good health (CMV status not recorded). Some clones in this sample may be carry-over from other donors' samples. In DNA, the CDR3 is TGTGCCAGCTCACCAGAAGGAATAATGAGCTATGGCTACACCTTC. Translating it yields CASSPEGIMSYGYTF.